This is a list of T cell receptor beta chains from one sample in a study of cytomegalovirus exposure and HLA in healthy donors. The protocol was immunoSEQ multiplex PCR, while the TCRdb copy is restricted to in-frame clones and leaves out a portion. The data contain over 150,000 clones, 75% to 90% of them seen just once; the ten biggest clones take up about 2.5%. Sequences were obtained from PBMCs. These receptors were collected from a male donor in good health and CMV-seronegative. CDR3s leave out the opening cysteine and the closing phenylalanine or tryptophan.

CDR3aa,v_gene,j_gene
ASIADSSNYGYT,TRBV2,TRBJ1-2
ASSLAQGGGYT,TRBV5-6,TRBJ1-2
ASSYSGSYTEAF,TRBV6-6,TRBJ1-1
ASSSGQGVTEAF,TRBV2,TRBJ1-1
ASRGTGGGTEAF,TRBV6-5,TRBJ1-1
ASSPGGQGLFQPQH,TRBV5-1,TRBJ1-5
ASSLGRPVGSYNEQF,TRBV5-6,TRBJ2-1
ASRRSSNQPQH,TRBV6-7,TRBJ1-5
ATSDRELGTSHYTGELF,TRBV10-3,TRBJ2-2
ASSVGQRTNEKLF,TRBV5-1,TRBJ1-4
ASSPGGYGYT,TRBV19,TRBJ1-2
ASSVAWGNYEQY,TRBV9,TRBJ2-7
ASSRQGSQPQH,TRBV5-4,TRBJ1-5
ASSFGTGATGELF,TRBV11-2,TRBJ2-2
ASSPRTSGTGELF,TRBV7-7,TRBJ2-2
ASSPQGRQPQH,TRBV6-5,TRBJ1-5
ASSIFSGELF,TRBV19,TRBJ2-2
ASSLVLIPPVYEQY,TRBV5-5,TRBJ2-7
ASSHVAGDYNNEQF,TRBV7-2,TRBJ2-1
ASSPRQGNEKLF,TRBV18,TRBJ1-4
ASSPTTSNQPQH,TRBV7-8,TRBJ1-5
ASSGETNSYGYT,TRBV6-1,TRBJ1-2
ASGLVGSSGAQH,TRBV12-5,TRBJ1-5
ASSYSDEPGNSQY,TRBV6-5,TRBJ2-4
ASSEWGRGELF,TRBV2,TRBJ2-2
ASSLDPGNTEAF,TRBV5-1,TRBJ1-1